Sequencing of this T cell receptor (beta chain) was carried out in a study of blood T cell repertoires in COVID-19. Assay: immunoSEQ multiplex PCR; the TCRdb copy retains only in-frame clones and omits some. The sample has a few hundred thousand clones; 80% to 90% are singletons. This clone was counted a single time. This CDR3 has 12 residues. Trimming took off 6 bases at V and 4 bases at J, with 9 bases between the two ends. Germline CDR1 and CDR2: MDHEN and SYDVKM. Sequenced sample: PBMCs or T cells enriched from blood (not recorded which). This TCR came from a woman younger than 35 who had recovered from COVID-19. The chain is built from TRBV28 and TRBJ1-1; TRBD1 might be the D (6 bases). DNA for the CDR3: TGTGCCAGCAGGACAGGATCCACTGAAGCTTTCTTT. It is translated as CASRTGSTEAFF.